The following is a T cell receptor beta chain sequence with its context. This record comes from a study of cytomegalovirus exposure and HLA in healthy donors. About the study: As released early, the data held about 85 million unique TCRs from HLA-typed donors.

13 Jbeta primers and 60 Vbeta primers were used for the PCR. The assay was immunoSEQ multiplex PCR, and TCRdb's table has in-frame clones only and misses some. The sample consists of approximately 140,000 clones, 60% to 85% of them appearing once. Germline lookup yields CDR1 MDHEN and CDR2 SYDVKM. The CDR3 length is 14 residues. The J segment lost 8 bases and the V segment lost 4 bases, leaving 5 bases of the junction unmatched. The sequenced sample was PBMCs. V usage is TRBV28 and J usage is TRBJ1-4; TRBD1 aligns across 9 bases. The source is a man aged 18 to 29 in good health and CMV-seronegative. The chain's CDR3 is CASSSPQGAEKLFF. The CDR3 DNA sequence: TGTGCCAGCAGTTCCCCACAGGGGGCGGAAAAACTGTTTTTT.